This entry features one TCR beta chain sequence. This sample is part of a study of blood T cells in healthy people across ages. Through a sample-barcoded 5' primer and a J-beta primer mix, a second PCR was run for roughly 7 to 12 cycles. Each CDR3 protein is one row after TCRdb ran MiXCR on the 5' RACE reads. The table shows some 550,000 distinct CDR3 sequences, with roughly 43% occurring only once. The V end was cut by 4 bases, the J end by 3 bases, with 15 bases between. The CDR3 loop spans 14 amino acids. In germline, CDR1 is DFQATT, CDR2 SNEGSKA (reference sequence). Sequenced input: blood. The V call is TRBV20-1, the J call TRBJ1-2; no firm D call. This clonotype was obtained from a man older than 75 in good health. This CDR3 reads CSATIPSGDYGYTF. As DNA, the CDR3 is TGCAGTGCTACCATCCCCAGTGGGGACTATGGCTACACCTTC.